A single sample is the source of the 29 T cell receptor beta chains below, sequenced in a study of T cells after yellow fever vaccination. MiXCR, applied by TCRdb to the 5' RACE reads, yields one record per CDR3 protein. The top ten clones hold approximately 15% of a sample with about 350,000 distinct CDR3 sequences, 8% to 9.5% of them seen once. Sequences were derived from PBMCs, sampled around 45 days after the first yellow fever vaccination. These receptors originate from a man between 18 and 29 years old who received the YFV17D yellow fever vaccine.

CDR3 in DNA: TGCGCCAGCAGCGAAACAGGGATCTCTGGGGCCAACGTCCTGACTTTC. The encoded protein is CASSETGISGANVLTF. The V call is TRBV4-1, the J call TRBJ2-6, with TRBD1 as a possible D gene (6 bases). Germline V gene data show CDR1 as MGHRA and CDR2 as YSYEKL. Trimming pared 5 bases from V and 0 bases from J, leaving 11 bases between. This CDR3 region has 16 residues.

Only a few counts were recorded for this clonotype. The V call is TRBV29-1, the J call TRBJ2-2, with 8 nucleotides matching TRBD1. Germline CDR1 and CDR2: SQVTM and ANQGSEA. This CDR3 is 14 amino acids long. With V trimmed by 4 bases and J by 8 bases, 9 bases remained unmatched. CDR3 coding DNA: TGCAGCGTTGGTGTTGGACAGGGCGGTGGGGAGCTGTTTTTT. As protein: CSVGVGQGGGELFF.

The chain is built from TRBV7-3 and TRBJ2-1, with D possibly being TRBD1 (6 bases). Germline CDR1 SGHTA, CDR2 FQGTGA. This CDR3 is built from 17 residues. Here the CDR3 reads CTCSQTYKGVGYNEQFF. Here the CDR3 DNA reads TGTACCTGCAGCCAGACGTATAAGGGGGTAGGCTACAATGAGCAGTTCTTC.

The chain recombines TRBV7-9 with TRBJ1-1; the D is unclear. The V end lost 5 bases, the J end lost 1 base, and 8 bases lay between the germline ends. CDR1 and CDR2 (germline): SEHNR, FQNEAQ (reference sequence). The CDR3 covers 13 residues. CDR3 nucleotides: TGTGCCAGCAGCCTAGAGAAGAACACTGAAGCTTTCTTT. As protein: CASSLEKNTEAFF.

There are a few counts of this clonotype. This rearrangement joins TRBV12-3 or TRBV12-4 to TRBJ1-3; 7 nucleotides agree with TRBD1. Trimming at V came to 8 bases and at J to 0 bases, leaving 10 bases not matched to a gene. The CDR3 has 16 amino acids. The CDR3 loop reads CASSKGAPYSGNTIYF. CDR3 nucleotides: TGTGCCAGCTCAAAGGGGGCCCCCTACTCTGGAAACACCATATATTTT.

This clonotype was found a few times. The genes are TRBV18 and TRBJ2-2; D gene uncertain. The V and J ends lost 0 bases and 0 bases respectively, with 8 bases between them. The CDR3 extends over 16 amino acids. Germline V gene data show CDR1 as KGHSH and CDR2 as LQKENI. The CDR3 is CASSPPQSANTGELFF. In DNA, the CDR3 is TGTGCCAGCTCACCACCCCAATCTGCGAACACCGGGGAGCTGTTTTTT.

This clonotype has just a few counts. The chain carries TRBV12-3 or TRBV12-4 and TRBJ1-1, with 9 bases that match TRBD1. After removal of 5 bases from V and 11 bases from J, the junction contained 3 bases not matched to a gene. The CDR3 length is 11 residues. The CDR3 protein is CASSTGGLAFF. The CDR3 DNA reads TGTGCCAGCAGTACAGGGGGCCTGGCTTTCTTT.

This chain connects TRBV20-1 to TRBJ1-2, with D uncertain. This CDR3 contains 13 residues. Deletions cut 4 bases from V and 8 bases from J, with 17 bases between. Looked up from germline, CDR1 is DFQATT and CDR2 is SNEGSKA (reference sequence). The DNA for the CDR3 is TGCAGTGCTACCCTAAGTGGCGAGGAAGGCTACACCTTC. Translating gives CSATLSGEEGYTF.

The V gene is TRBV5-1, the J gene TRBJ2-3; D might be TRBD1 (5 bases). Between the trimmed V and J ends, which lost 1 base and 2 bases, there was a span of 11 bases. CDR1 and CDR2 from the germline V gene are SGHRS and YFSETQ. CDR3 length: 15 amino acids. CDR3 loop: CASSLMLQVTDTQYF. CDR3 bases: TGCGCCAGCAGCTTGATGCTACAGGTCACAGATACGCAGTATTTT.

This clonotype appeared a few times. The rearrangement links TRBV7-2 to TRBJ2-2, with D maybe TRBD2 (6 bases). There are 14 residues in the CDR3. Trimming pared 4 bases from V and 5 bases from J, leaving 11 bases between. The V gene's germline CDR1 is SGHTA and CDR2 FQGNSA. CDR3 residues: CASSSSSGTGELFF. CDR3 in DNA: TGTGCCAGCAGCTCTTCCAGCGGGACCGGGGAGCTGTTTTTT.

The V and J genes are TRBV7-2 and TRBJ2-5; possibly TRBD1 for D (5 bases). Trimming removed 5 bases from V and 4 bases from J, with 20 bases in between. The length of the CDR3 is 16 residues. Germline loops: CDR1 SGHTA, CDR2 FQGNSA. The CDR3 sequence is CASSTLGLVRAETQYF. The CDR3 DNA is TGTGCCAGCAGCACCCTGGGGCTAGTCAGGGCAGAGACCCAGTACTTC. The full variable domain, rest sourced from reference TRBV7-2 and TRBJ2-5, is GAGVSQSPSNKVTEKGKDVELRCDPISGHTALYWYRQSLGQGLEFLIYFQGNSAPDKSGLPSDRFSAERTGGSVSTLTIQRTQQEDSAVYLCASSTLGLVRAETQYFGPGTRLLVL.

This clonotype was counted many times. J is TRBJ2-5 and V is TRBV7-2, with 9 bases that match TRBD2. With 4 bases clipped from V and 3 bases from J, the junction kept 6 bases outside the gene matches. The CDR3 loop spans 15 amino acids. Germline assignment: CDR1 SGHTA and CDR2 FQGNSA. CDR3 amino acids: CASSYQRGEKETQYF. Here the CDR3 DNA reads TGTGCCAGCAGCTACCAGCGGGGGGAAAAAGAGACCCAGTACTTC.

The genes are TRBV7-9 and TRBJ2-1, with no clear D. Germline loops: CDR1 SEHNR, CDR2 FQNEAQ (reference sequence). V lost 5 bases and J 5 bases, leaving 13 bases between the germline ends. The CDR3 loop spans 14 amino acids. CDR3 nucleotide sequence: TGTGCCAGCAGCCTTGGGGTCGTTGACAATGAGCAGTTCTTC. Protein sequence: CASSLGVVDNEQFF.

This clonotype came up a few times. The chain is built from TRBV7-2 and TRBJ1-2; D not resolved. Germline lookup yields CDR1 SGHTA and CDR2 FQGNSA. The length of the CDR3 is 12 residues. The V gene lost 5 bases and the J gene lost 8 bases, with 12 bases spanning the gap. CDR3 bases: TGTGCCAGCAGCCCTGGTGATCAGGGCTACACCTTC. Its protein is CASSPGDQGYTF.

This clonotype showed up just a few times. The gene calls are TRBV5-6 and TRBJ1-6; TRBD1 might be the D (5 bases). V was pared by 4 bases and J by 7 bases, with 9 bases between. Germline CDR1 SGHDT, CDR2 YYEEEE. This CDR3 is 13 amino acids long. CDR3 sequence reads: CASSGYRNSPLHF. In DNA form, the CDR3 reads TGTGCCAGCAGCGGATACAGGAATTCACCCCTCCACTTT.

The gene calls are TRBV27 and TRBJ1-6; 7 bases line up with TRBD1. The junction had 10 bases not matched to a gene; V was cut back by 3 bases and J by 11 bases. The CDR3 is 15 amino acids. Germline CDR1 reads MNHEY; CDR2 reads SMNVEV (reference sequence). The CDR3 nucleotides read TGTGCCAGCAGTTTGTCAGACAGGGACGGGGCACCCCTCCACTTT. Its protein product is CASSLSDRDGAPLHF.

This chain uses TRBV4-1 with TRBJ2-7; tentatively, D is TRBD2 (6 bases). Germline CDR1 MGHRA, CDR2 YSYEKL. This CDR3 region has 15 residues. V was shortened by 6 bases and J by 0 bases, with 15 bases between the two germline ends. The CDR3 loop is CASRESGVGSYEQYF. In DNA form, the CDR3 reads TGCGCCAGCAGGGAATCGGGGGTCGGCTCCTACGAGCAGTACTTC.

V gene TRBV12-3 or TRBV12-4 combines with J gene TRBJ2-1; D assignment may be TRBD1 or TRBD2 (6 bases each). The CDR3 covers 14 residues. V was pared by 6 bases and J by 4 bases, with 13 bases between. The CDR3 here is CASSIGGLYNEQFF. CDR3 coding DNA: TGTGCCAGCAGCATAGGGGGGCTGTACAATGAGCAGTTCTTC.

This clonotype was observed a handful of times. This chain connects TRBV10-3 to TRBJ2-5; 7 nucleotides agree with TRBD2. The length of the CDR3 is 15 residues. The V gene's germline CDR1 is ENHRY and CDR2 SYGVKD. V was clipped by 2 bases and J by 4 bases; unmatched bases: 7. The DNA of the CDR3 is TGTGCCATCAGTGAGCCCTGGGGCGGGGGAGAGACCCAGTACTTC. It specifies CAISEPWGGGETQYF.

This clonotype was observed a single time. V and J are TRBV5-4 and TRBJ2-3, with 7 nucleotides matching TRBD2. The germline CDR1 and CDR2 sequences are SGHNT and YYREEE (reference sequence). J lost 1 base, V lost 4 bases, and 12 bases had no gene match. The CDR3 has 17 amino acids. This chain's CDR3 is CASSPPPAGVGTDTQYF. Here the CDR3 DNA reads TGTGCCAGCAGCCCCCCCCCCGCGGGGGTCGGCACAGATACGCAGTATTTT.

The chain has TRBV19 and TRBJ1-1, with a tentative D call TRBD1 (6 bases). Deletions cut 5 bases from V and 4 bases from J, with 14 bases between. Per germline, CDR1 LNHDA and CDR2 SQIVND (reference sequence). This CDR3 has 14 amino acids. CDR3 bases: TGTGCCAGTAGTCCCGGGGGGGCGGCCACTGAAGCTTTCTTT. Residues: CASSPGGAATEAFF.

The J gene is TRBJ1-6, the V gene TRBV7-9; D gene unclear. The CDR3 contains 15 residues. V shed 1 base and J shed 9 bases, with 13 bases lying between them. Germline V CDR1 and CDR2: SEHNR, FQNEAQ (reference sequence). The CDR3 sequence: CASSLGSGAASPLHF. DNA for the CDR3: TGTGCCAGCAGCTTAGGGTCGGGAGCCGCTTCACCCCTCCACTTT.

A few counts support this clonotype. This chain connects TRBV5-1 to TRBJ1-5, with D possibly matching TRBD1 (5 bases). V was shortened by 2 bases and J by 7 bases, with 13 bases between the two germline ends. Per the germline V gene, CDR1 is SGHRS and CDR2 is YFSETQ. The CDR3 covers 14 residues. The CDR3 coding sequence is TGCGCCAGCAGCTTCGAGGGGACGGGGCAGCCCCAGCATTTT. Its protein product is CASSFEGTGQPQHF.

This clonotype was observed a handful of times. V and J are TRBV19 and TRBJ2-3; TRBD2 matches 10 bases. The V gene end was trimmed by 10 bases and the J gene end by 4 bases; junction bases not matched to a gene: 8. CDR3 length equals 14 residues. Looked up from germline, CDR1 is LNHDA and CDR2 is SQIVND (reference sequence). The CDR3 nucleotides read TGTGCCACTATCCAGCGGGGGGGCTCAGATACGCAGTATTTT. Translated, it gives CATIQRGGSDTQYF.

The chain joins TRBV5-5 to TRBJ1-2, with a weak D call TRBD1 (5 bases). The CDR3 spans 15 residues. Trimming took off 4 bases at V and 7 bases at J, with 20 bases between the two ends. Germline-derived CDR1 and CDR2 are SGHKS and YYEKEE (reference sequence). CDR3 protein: CASSRDPSLSSGYTF. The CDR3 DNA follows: TGTGCCAGCAGCCGGGACCCCTCGCTATCTAGTGGCTACACCTTC.

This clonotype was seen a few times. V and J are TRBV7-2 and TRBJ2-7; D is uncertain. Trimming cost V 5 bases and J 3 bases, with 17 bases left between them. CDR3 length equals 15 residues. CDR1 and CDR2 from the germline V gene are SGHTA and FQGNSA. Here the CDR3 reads CASSLDPLKVYEQYF. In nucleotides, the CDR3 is TGTGCCAGCAGCCTAGACCCGTTGAAGGTCTACGAGCAGTACTTC.

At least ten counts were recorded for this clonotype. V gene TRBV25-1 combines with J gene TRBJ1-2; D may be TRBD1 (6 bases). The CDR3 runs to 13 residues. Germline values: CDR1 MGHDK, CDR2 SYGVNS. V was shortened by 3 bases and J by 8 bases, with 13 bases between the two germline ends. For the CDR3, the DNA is TGTGCCAGCAGTGACCCGAACAGGGCCGGCTACACCTTC. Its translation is CASSDPNRAGYTF.

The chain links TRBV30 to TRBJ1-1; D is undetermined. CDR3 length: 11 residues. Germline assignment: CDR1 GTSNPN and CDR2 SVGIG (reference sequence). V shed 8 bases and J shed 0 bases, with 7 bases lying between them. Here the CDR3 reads CAAFMNTEAFF. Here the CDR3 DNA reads TGTGCCGCCTTCATGAACACTGAAGCTTTCTTT.

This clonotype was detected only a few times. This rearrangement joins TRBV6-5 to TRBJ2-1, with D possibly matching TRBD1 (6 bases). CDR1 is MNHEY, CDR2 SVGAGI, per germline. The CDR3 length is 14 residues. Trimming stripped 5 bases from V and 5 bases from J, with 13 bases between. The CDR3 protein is CASSLQGRDNEQFF. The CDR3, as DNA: TGTGCCAGCAGTCTACAGGGTCGCGACAATGAGCAGTTCTTC.